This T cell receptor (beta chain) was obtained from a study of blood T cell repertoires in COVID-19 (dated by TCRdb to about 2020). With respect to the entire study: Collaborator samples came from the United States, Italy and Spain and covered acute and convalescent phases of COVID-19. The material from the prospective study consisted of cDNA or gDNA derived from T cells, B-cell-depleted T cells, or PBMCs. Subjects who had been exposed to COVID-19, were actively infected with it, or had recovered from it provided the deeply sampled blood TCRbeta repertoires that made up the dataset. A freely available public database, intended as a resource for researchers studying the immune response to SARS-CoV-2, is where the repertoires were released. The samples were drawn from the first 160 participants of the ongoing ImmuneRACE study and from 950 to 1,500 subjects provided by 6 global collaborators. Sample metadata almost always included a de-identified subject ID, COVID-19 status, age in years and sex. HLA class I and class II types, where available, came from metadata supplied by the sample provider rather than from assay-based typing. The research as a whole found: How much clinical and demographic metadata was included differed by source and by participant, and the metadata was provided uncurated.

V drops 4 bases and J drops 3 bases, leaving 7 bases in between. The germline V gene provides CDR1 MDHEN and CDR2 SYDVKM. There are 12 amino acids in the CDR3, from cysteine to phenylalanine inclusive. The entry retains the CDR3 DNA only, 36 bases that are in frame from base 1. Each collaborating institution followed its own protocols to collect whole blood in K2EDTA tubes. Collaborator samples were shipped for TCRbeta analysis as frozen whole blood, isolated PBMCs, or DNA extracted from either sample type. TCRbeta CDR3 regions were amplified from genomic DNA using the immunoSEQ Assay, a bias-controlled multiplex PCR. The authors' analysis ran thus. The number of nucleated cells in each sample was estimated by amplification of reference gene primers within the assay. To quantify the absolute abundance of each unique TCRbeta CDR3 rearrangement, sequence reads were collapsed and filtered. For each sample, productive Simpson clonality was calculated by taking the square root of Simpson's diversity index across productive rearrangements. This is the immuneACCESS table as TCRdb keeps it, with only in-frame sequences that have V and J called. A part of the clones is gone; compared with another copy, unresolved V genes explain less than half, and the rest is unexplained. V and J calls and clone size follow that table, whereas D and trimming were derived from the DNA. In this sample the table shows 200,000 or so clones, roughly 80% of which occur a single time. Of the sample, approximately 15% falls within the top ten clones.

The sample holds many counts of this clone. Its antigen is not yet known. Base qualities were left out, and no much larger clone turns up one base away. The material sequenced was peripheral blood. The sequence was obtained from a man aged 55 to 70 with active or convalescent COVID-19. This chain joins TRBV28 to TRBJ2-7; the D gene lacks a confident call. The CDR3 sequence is CASSYSNYEQYF. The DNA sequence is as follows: TGTGCCAGCAGTTACTCCAACTACGAGCAGTACTTC.